This TCR beta chain was sequenced during a study of cytomegalovirus exposure and HLA in healthy donors. CDR3 length: 16 amino acids. Germline loops: CDR1 SGHAT, CDR2 FQNNGV. Trimming pared 5 bases from V and 4 bases from J, leaving 18 bases between. Repertoires were generated with immunoSEQ multiplex PCR, while TCRdb's copy carries only in-frame clones and drops some. The repertoire has tens of thousands of clones, over 95% of them found once; the top ten carry around 2.5%. Broader study findings: The study put some 160 TCR beta chains on its list as cytomegalovirus-associated.

On this clone: What it recognizes is unknown.

The rearrangement links TRBV11-2 to TRBJ2-1; D possibly corresponds to TRBD2 (6 bases). The sequence was collected from a man between 18 and 35 years old in good health and CMV-seronegative. What was sequenced was PBMCs. The CDR3 DNA sequence: TGTGCCAGCAGCCTCTTAGGCGGGATAGCGTACAATGAGCAGTTCTTC. Translated, it gives CASSLLGGIAYNEQFF. Drawing the rest from reference TRBV11-2 and TRBJ2-1, the complete variable domain is EAGVAQSPRYKIIEKRQSVAFWCNPISGHATLYWYQQILGQGPKLLIQFQNNGVVDDSQLPKDRFSAERLKGVDSTLKIQPAKLEDSAVYLCASSLLGGIAYNEQFFGPGTRLTVL.